The 27 T cell receptor beta chains below were found in one sample sequenced in a study of type 1 regulatory T cells. In TCRdb, the reads were re-called with MiXCR into one record per CDR3 protein. The repertoire holds 90,000 to 100,000 distinct CDR3 sequences, with roughly a third as singletons. Sequenced: CD4+ T cells, either the whole sample or a sorted fraction (not recorded which). All receptors come from a human donor in good health.

In this sample, this clonotype turned up a few times. The chain uses TRBV20-1 and TRBJ1-2; D is unclear. V shed 5 bases and J shed 4 bases, with 14 bases lying between them. Germline CDR1 reads DFQATT; CDR2 reads SNEGSKA (reference sequence). The CDR3 is 13 amino acids. In DNA, the CDR3 is TGCAGTGCTTTGGGGAGCGCCGTCTATGGCTACACCTTC. It specifies CSALGSAVYGYTF.

This chain links TRBV12-3 or TRBV12-4 with TRBJ2-2; the match to TRBD2 covers 7 bases. J lost 4 bases, V lost 5 bases, and 7 bases had no gene match. The CDR3 has 15 residues. The CDR3 DNA is TGTGCCAGCAGTCCAACTAGCGCGGGCACCGGGGAGCTGTTTTTT. Amino acids: CASSPTSAGTGELFF.

This CDR3 reads CASSLVWETYEQYF. CDR3 nucleotide sequence: TGTGCCAGCAGCTTGGTATGGGAGACCTACGAGCAGTACTTC. The chain has TRBV5-5 and TRBJ2-7, with D tentatively TRBD2 (5 bases). The germline gives CDR1 SGHKS, CDR2 YYEKEE (reference sequence). Trimming removed 0 bases at V and 2 bases at J, with 9 bases between. This CDR3 is 14 amino acids long.

The chain carries TRBV25-1 and TRBJ2-5; 7 positions agree with TRBD2. The length of the CDR3 is 14 residues. V shed 5 bases, J shed 4 bases, and the junction held 7 bases outside the gene matches. CDR1 is MGHDK and CDR2 is SYGVNS in the germline V gene. Here the CDR3 reads CASSPLGGGETQYF. For the CDR3, the DNA is TGTGCCAGCAGTCCCCTTGGCGGGGGAGAGACCCAGTACTTC.

The gene calls are TRBV27 and TRBJ2-7; TRBD2 agrees at 7 bases. The CDR3 extends over 14 amino acids. Trimming removed 3 bases from V and 3 bases from J; junction bases left unmatched: 5. CDR1 and CDR2 from the germline V gene are MNHEY and SMNVEV (reference sequence). The CDR3 region is CASSFQRDFYEQYF. DNA for the CDR3: TGTGCCAGCAGTTTCCAGCGGGATTTCTACGAGCAGTACTTC.

The rearrangement uses TRBV6-6 and TRBJ2-7; 7 bases are shared with TRBD2. With V trimmed by 2 bases and J by 5 bases, 12 bases remained unmatched. The CDR3 is 16 amino acids. CDR1 and CDR2 (germline): MNHNY, SVGAGI (reference sequence). In DNA form, the CDR3 reads TGTGCCAGCAGTTACGCCGCCTTCGGGACTACAGACGAGCAGTACTTC. It yields the protein CASSYAAFGTTDEQYF.

This chain connects TRBV7-2 to TRBJ2-1; a possible D gene is TRBD1 (5 bases). The CDR3 is 16 amino acids. Trimming took 4 bases from V and 5 from J, leaving 18 bases between them. CDR1 and CDR2 from the germline V gene are SGHTA and FQGNSA. CDR3 in amino acids: CASSSGQGTVHNEQFF. Written as DNA, the CDR3 is TGTGCCAGCAGCTCCGGCCAGGGAACCGTTCACAATGAGCAGTTCTTC.

The table lists this clonotype with a few counts. The chain carries TRBV7-9 and TRBJ2-2, with D perhaps given as TRBD1 or TRBD2 (5 bases each). The V and J ends lost 11 bases and 1 base respectively, with 17 bases between them. The germline gives CDR1 SEHNR, CDR2 FQNEAQ (reference sequence). This CDR3 spans 15 amino acids. This CDR3 reads CAVTGLPLNTGELFF. The CDR3 coding sequence is TGTGCCGTCACGGGGCTGCCGCTGAACACCGGGGAGCTGTTTTTT.

This clonotype was counted only a few times. The chain combines TRBV28 with TRBJ2-1, with 10 bases fitting TRBD2. The J segment lost 1 base and the V segment lost 8 bases, leaving 8 bases of the junction unmatched. The CDR3 has 16 amino acids. Germline V gene data show CDR1 as MDHEN and CDR2 as SYDVKM. The CDR3 DNA follows: TGTGCCAGCCACCTTAGCGGGAGGACGTCCTACAATGAGCAGTTCTTC. Protein product: CASHLSGRTSYNEQFF.

The table lists this clonotype with a few counts. V and J are TRBV6-6 and TRBJ1-5; no definite D call. The CDR3 length is 15 residues. Germline CDR1 and CDR2: MNHNY and SVGAGI (reference sequence). V gave up 0 bases and J gave up 6 bases, with 12 bases separating them. Written as DNA, the CDR3 is TGTGCCAGCAGTTACTCCTCTAACCAGTTTCAGCCCCAGCATTTT. Protein product: CASSYSSNQFQPQHF.

This clonotype appeared a few times. The chain employs TRBV19 and TRBJ2-3; D gene ambiguous. The CDR3 is made up of 14 amino acids. Per germline, CDR1 LNHDA and CDR2 SQIVND (reference sequence). Trimming took 4 bases from V and 6 from J, leaving 14 bases between them. The CDR3 here is CASSNLGKLDTQYF. The CDR3 DNA follows: TGTGCCAGTAGTAACTTGGGGAAATTGGATACGCAGTATTTT.

This clonotype was observed a handful of times. CDR3 region: CASSLVRSGGSNTGELFF. As DNA, the CDR3 is TGTGCCAGCAGCTTAGTTAGGAGCGGGGGATCGAACACCGGGGAGCTGTTTTTT. The chain couples TRBV7-2 to TRBJ2-2; 8 bases are shared with TRBD2. The CDR3 extends over 18 amino acids. The germline gives CDR1 SGHTA, CDR2 FQGNSA. With 1 base clipped from V and 0 bases from J, the junction kept 7 bases outside the gene matches.

This clonotype showed up just a few times. V is TRBV29-1 and J is TRBJ2-7, with 7 positions matching TRBD1. The length of the CDR3 is 14 residues. J gave up 0 bases and V 7 bases, and 9 bases lay outside the gene matches. CDR1 is SQVTM and CDR2 is ANQGSEA in the germline V gene. The CDR3 DNA reads as TGCAGCGCCCTCGGGACAGTGAGCTCCTACGAGCAGTACTTC. This encodes CSALGTVSSYEQYF.

The chain is built from TRBV2 and TRBJ2-1; D is possibly TRBD1 (6 bases). The CDR3 has 16 residues. Germline V gene data show CDR1 as SNHLY and CDR2 as FYNNEI. The ends were cut back, 5 bases at V and 12 bases at J, with 26 bases in the middle. Here the CDR3 reads CASSPQGGVLNERQFF. CDR3 nucleotide sequence: TGTGCCAGCAGTCCACAGGGTGGGGTCCTCAATGAGCGGCAGTTCTTC. Full variable domain (missing parts from reference TRBV2 and TRBJ2-1): EPEVTQTPSHQVTQMGQEVILRCVPISNHLYFYWYRQILGQKVEFLVSFYNNEISEKSEIFDDQFSVERPDGSNFTLKIRSTKLEDSAMYFCASSPQGGVLNERQFFGPGTRLTVL.

This chain uses TRBV6-1 with TRBJ1-3; possible D gene TRBD1, 6 bases. The CDR3 contains 14 residues. The V end was cut by 0 bases, the J end by 8 bases, with 11 bases between. From germline, CDR1 is MNHNS and CDR2 SASEGT. The DNA of the CDR3 is TGTGCCAGCAGTGAAGCTCAGGGGTACGACACCATATATTTT. It translates to CASSEAQGYDTIYF.

The chain carries TRBV7-9 and TRBJ2-4, with 14 bases aligning to TRBD2. Germline CDR1 SEHNR, CDR2 FQNEAQ (reference sequence). The length of the CDR3 is 17 residues. The J segment lost 3 bases and the V segment lost 5 bases, leaving 6 bases of the junction unmatched. The CDR3 DNA sequence: TGTGCCAGCAGCCCCCTGGGACTAGCGGGAGACAAAAACATTCAGTACTTC. Translating gives CASSPLGLAGDKNIQYF.

The chain joins TRBV5-6 to TRBJ2-5; D perhaps matches TRBD1 (5 bases). This CDR3 has 15 residues. Germline V gene lookup returns CDR1 SGHDT and CDR2 YYEEEE. Trimming stripped 4 bases from V and 2 bases from J, with 15 bases between. CDR3: CASSHRQLSQETQYF. The CDR3 nucleotides read TGTGCCAGCAGCCATCGACAGTTATCACAAGAGACCCAGTACTTC.

This clonotype was observed a handful of times. The chain couples TRBV28 to TRBJ1-3; weak D call: TRBD1 (5 bases). The CDR3 is made up of 15 amino acids. CDR1 and CDR2 (germline): MDHEN, SYDVKM. V shed 5 bases and J shed 0 bases, with 11 bases lying between them. CDR3: CASSPDSRSGNTIYF. For the CDR3, the DNA is TGTGCCAGCAGTCCCGACAGCCGCTCTGGAAACACCATATATTTT.

The chain carries TRBV12-3 or TRBV12-4 and TRBJ2-5; no definite D call. This CDR3 comprises 13 residues. V was clipped by 5 bases and J by 0 bases, with 7 bases between them. CDR3 sequence (DNA): TGTGCCAGCAGTCAGGTTAACCAAGAGACCCAGTACTTC. As protein: CASSQVNQETQYF.

There are many counts of this clonotype. This chain joins TRBV20-1 and TRBJ1-5, with 10 positions matching TRBD1. V was clipped by 2 bases and J by 3 bases; unmatched bases: 4. CDR3 length equals 15 residues. The germline V gene has CDR1 DFQATT and CDR2 SNEGSKA (reference sequence). This CDR3 reads CSARPGTGDNQPQHF. CDR3 nucleotide sequence: TGCAGTGCTAGACCCGGGACAGGGGACAATCAGCCCCAGCATTTT.

V usage is TRBV29-1 and J usage is TRBJ2-4; maybe TRBD2 (5 bases). V was cut by 6 bases and J by 3 bases, with 9 bases left in between. Germline loops: CDR1 SQVTM, CDR2 ANQGSEA. This CDR3 has 12 residues. The CDR3 sequence: CSVAENKNIQYF. The CDR3 DNA follows: TGCAGCGTAGCGGAGAACAAAAACATTCAGTACTTC.

The J gene is TRBJ2-7, the V gene TRBV6-2 or TRBV6-3; 13 nucleotides line up with TRBD2. Germline V gene data show CDR1 as MNHEY and CDR2 as SVGEGT. The trim removed 6 bases at V and 6 bases at J, leaving 8 bases unmatched. The CDR3 consists of 15 residues. The CDR3 nucleotides are TGTGCCAGCAGAAAATCGGGACTAGCGGGAACCGAGCAGTACTTC. Protein product: CASRKSGLAGTEQYF.

V gene TRBV5-6 combines with J gene TRBJ2-7, with D perhaps matching TRBD1 or TRBD2 (6 bases each). Germline lookup yields CDR1 SGHDT and CDR2 YYEEEE. CDR3 length equals 15 residues. The germline V and J ends were trimmed by 4 bases and 2 bases, with 16 bases remaining between them. The CDR3 loop reads CASSDVPGAAYEQYF. CDR3 DNA sequence: TGTGCCAGCAGCGACGTCCCGGGGGCCGCCTACGAGCAGTACTTC.

The chain links TRBV12-3 or TRBV12-4 to TRBJ1-2; D is perhaps TRBD1 (6 bases). V was pared by 6 bases and J by 8 bases, with 16 bases between. The CDR3 is 13 residues long. The CDR3 here is CASRPLAGAGYTF. The CDR3 DNA follows: TGTGCCAGCAGGCCGTTAGCAGGGGCGGGCTACACCTTC.

This clonotype was seen a handful of times. The chain combines TRBV27 with TRBJ1-1, with a possible D match to TRBD1 (6 bases). Germline CDR1 and CDR2: MNHEY and SMNVEV (reference sequence). The V and J ends lost 6 bases and 1 base respectively, with 9 bases between them. The CDR3 spans 13 residues. The CDR3 here is CASSQQGNTEAFF. CDR3 sequence (DNA): TGTGCCAGCAGCCAACAGGGGAACACTGAAGCTTTCTTT.

This clonotype showed up just once. An end of the junction does not agree with germline; a read error may underlie this. The chain joins TRBV2 to TRBJ2-2, with 8 bases identical to TRBD2. Germline V gene data show CDR1 as SNHLY and CDR2 as FYNNEI. This CDR3 is built from 16 residues. CDR3 bases: TGTGCCAGCAGTGCTTTGAGCGGGAGTACAGTCGGGGGGCTGTTTTTT. Protein sequence: CASSALSGSTVGGLFF.

The chain combines TRBV20-1 with TRBJ2-7; 7 bases match TRBD1. V was clipped by 6 bases and J by 1 base; unmatched bases: 12. Germline CDR1 DFQATT, CDR2 SNEGSKA (reference sequence). The CDR3 consists of 15 residues. This CDR3 reads CSAGSTGLPSYEQYF. The DNA of the CDR3 is TGCAGTGCAGGGTCGACAGGGCTCCCTTCCTACGAGCAGTACTTC.